This record looks at one TCR beta chain sequence and its context. V lost 3 bases and J 1 base, leaving 6 bases between the germline ends. Looked up from germline, CDR1 is SGHTA and CDR2 is FQGTGA. This CDR3 contains 13 residues. The data were taken from a study of cytomegalovirus exposure and HLA in healthy donors. About the research overall: In a later analysis, the roughly 120 validation repertoires were reported to have used the same platform as the 600 to 800 first-cohort repertoires.

This table comes from immunoSEQ multiplex PCR, and its TCRdb copy is limited to in-frame clones, with some not included. In the table there are some 340,000 clones, around 90% of which are singletons. What was sequenced was PBMCs. J is TRBJ1-2 and V is TRBV7-3; D gene unclear. The sequence derives from a woman in her twenties or thirties in good health and CMV-seropositive. CDR3: CASSFPGNYGYTF. The CDR3 bases are TGTGCCAGCAGCTTTCCGGGTAACTATGGCTACACCTTC.